The sequence of this T cell receptor (beta chain) was determined in a study of cytomegalovirus exposure and HLA in healthy donors. Amplification used 60 Vbeta primers and 13 Jbeta primers. Profiled with immunoSEQ multiplex PCR; TCRdb holds only in-frame clones, not every one. The sample lists roughly 180,000 clones; around 80% were seen once. With 4 bases clipped from V and 5 bases from J, the junction kept 11 bases outside the gene matches. Germline V gene data show CDR1 as SQVTM and CDR2 as ANQGSEA. The CDR3 is 16 amino acids. The receptor comes from a male donor in good health and CMV-seronegative. The chain couples TRBV29-1 to TRBJ2-2, with 9 bases identical to TRBD2. The sequencing input was PBMCs. In nucleotides, the CDR3 is TGCAGCGTTGCTAAGGCTAGCGGGGTGAAAACCGGGGAGCTGTTTTTT. Protein sequence: CSVAKASGVKTGELFF.